One sample yielded the 3 T cell receptor beta chains listed below, sequenced in a study of blood T cell repertoires in COVID-19. The protocol was immunoSEQ multiplex PCR, while the TCRdb copy is restricted to in-frame clones and leaves out a portion. Among 230,000 or so clones, around 81% were seen once, and the ten largest hold 6.5% to 9.5%. Sequencing was carried out using peripheral blood. These receptors came from a woman of 80 years or more with COVID-19, enrolled during active disease.

J is TRBJ2-5 and V is TRBV24-1, with 10 bases lining up with TRBD1. The CDR3 contains 15 residues. V lost 3 bases and J lost 4; bases outside the gene matches: 4. Germline V lookup: CDR1 KGHDR, CDR2 SFDVKD. The CDR3 loop reads CATSDPGTGVETQYF. The CDR3 DNA is TGTGCCACCAGTGATCCGGGGACAGGGGTAGAGACCCAGTACTTC.

This clone was seen just once. The chain recombines TRBV11-1 with TRBJ1-1; D unclear. CDR1 and CDR2 (germline): SGHAT, FQDESV (reference sequence). Trimming took off 2 bases at V and 1 base at J, with 11 bases between the two ends. The CDR3 extends over 15 amino acids. DNA of the CDR3: TGTGCCAGCAGCTTATTTGAGGGCCCGAACACTGAAGCTTTCTTT. This codes for CASSLFEGPNTEAFF. Drawing the rest from reference TRBV11-1 and TRBJ1-1, the complete variable domain is EAEVAQSPRYKITEKSQAVAFWCDPISGHATLYWYRQILGQGPELLVQFQDESVVDDSQLPKDRFSAERLKGVDSTLKIQPAELGDSAMYLCASSLFEGPNTEAFFGQGTRLTVV.

This chain joins TRBV4-3 and TRBJ1-6; D ambiguous. This CDR3 comprises 15 residues. V lost 4 bases, J lost 7 bases, and 14 bases lay in between. In germline, CDR1 is LGHNA, CDR2 YSLEER. CDR3 nucleotide sequence: TGCGCCAGCAGCCGCAAGGTGGCAGGAAATTCACCCCTCCACTTT. It encodes CASSRKVAGNSPLHF.